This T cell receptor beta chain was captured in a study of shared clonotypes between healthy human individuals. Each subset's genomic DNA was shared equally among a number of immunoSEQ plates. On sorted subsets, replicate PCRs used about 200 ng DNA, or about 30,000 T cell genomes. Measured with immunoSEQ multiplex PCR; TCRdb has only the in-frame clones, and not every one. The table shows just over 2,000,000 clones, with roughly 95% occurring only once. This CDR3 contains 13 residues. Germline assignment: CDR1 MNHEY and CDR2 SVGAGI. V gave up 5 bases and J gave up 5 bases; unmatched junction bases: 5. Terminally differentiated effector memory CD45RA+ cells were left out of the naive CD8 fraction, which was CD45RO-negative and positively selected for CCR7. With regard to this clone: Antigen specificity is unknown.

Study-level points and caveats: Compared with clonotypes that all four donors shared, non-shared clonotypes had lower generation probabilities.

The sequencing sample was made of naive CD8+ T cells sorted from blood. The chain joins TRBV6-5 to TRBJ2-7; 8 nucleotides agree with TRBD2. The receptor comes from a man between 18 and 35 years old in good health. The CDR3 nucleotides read TGTGCCAGCAGTGAAGTTAGCGGGGACGAGCAGTACTTC. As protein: CASSEVSGDEQYF.